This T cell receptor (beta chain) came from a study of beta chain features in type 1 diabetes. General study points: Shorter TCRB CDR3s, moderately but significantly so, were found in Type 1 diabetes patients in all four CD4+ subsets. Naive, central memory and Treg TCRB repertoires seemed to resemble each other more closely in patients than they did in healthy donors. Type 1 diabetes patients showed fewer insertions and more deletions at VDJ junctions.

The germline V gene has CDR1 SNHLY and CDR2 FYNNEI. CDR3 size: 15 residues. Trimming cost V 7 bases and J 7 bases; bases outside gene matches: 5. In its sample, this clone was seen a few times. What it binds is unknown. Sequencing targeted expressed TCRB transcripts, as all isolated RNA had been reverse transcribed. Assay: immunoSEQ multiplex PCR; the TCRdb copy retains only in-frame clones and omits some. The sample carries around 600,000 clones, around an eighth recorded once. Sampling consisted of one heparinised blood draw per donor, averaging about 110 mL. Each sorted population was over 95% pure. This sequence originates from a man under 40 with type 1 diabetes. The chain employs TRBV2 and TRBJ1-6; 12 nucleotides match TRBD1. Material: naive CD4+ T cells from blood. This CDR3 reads CASTGQGAKNSPLHF. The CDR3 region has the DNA TGTGCCAGCACGGGACAGGGGGCTAAAAATTCACCCCTCCACTTT.